This TCR beta chain was recovered during a study of blood T cells in healthy people across ages. Study-level results: A conclusive naive versus antigen-experienced comparison was prevented by the unsorted PBMCs.

Through a sample-barcoded 5' primer and a J-beta primer mix, a second PCR was run for about 6 to 11 cycles. Each CDR3 protein is one row after TCRdb ran MiXCR on the 5' RACE reads. This table has about 650,000 distinct CDR3 sequences, 32% appearing once. At least ten counts were recorded for this clonotype. Its matching antigen is unknown. V lost 2 bases to trimming and J lost 5 bases; unmatched junction nucleotides: 3. CDR1 MNHEY and CDR2 SVGAGI come from the germline V gene. The CDR3 is made up of 15 amino acids. V gene TRBV6-5 combines with J gene TRBJ2-5; 12 bases are shared with TRBD1. The clonotype was recovered from a woman of 80 years or more in good health. The sample consisted of blood. The CDR3 DNA sequence: TGTGCCAGCAGTTACCCGGGACAGGGGGCCGAGACCCAGTACTTC. Residues: CASSYPGQGAETQYF.